This T cell receptor (beta chain) emerged from a study of blood T cells in healthy people across ages. The study recruited healthy Caucasian donors from Russia who were aged about 6 to 95. This CDR3 has 13 residues. Trimming pared 5 bases from V and 8 bases from J, leaving 12 bases between. Germline V gene data show CDR1 as SEHNR and CDR2 as FQNEAQ (reference sequence). Then a second PCR, running roughly 7 to 11 cycles, was carried out with a sample-barcoded 5' primer and a J-beta primer mix. TCRdb recomputed calls from the 5' RACE reads with MiXCR, one row per CDR3 protein. The table records 550,000 to 600,000 distinct CDR3 sequences, 25% to 30% of them present only once.

The chain has TRBV7-9 and TRBJ1-4; D gene uncertain. The source is an older woman in good health. What was sequenced was blood. CDR3 sequence (DNA): TGTGCCAGCAGCCAAAGCGTGGGAGAAAAACTGTTTTTT. It yields the protein CASSQSVGEKLFF.